This T cell receptor (beta chain) was observed in a study of OX40 agonist ivuxolimab in advanced cancers. Study context: Of mixed ages from roughly 23 to 80 and averaging about 56 years, the group was approximately 80% male.

Germline loops: CDR1 MGHRA, CDR2 YSYEKL. The V and J ends lost 3 bases and 7 bases respectively, with 16 bases between them. The CDR3 is made up of 15 amino acids. Clones were read by immunoSEQ multiplex PCR, and TCRdb kept only the in-frame ones, dropping some. The table lists roughly 62,000 clones, about 86% of them singletons. Overall study results and limits: In a subset of nonresponders, normalized T-cell clonal expansion was also low. At 0.1-3.0 mg/kg, partial responders had clonal expansion among the lowest observed. Fewer expanded clones were found on average in CD4+ than in CD8+ T cells.

This clone has a handful of counts. Its specificity is not known. The source of this sequence is an adult with an advanced solid tumor such as melanoma, head and neck, liver or kidney cancer. The sample here was CD4+ or CD8+ T cells sorted from blood, taken in a trial of the OX40 agonist ivuxolimab. The genes are TRBV4-1 and TRBJ1-5; D ambiguous. CDR3 sequence: CASSHNALNLQPQHF. In DNA, the CDR3 is TGCGCCAGCAGCCACAACGCTCTGAATTTGCAGCCCCAGCATTTT.